This T cell receptor beta chain was documented in a study of CD8 T cells in ankylosing spondylitis. Overall study results and limits: The disease-linked clones had a CD8+ phenotype and low blood frequencies. Matched ankylosing spondylitis synovial fluid reportedly contained a significantly enriched population of disease-linked clones. Seven to nine highly homologous variants formed a TCR beta motif that appeared characteristic of ankylosing spondylitis blood.

With molecular barcodes, quantitative 5'-RACE was used to make the TCR beta libraries. TCRdb processed the 5' RACE reads anew with MiXCR; each CDR3 protein has one entry. The repertoire has 150,000 to 200,000 distinct CDR3 sequences, 15% to 20% of them found once; the top ten carry around 4.7%. Concerning this clonotype itself: The antigen is not known.

Trimming shortened V by 0 bases and J by 1 base, and 15 bases separated the two germline ends. The CDR3 totals 17 residues. Germline values: CDR1 KGHSH, CDR2 LQKENI. This TCR came from a male donor under 30 with ankylosing spondylitis or in good health (not recorded which). The rearrangement links TRBV18 to TRBJ1-1; weak D call: TRBD1 (5 bases). The sample comprised blood, either unsorted or a sorted T cell fraction (not recorded which). CDR3 in amino acids: CASSPPRSGTSNTEAFF. The CDR3, as DNA: TGTGCCAGCTCACCACCGAGGTCGGGGACTTCGAACACTGAAGCTTTCTTT. The whole variable domain, filled in from reference TRBV18 and TRBJ1-1, reads NAGVMQNPRHLVRRRGQEARLRCSPMKGHSHVYWYRQLPEEGLKFMVYLQKENIIDESGMPKERFSAEFPKEGPSILRIQQVVRGDSAAYFCASSPPRSGTSNTEAFFGQGTRLTVV.